Below, 25 T cell receptor beta chains from the same sample are listed, as sequenced in a study of patients and donors after allogeneic stem cell transplantation. TCRdb independently ran MiXCR on the RT-PCR reads; one entry per CDR3 protein. Altogether 15,000 to 20,000 distinct CDR3 sequences are present, 27% being singletons, with the ten largest covering about 35%. The source material was blood, either unsorted or a sorted T cell fraction (not recorded which). Receptors were obtained from a human donor who was either an allogeneic HSCT recipient or a stem cell or donor lymphocyte infusion donor (not recorded which). It is not recorded whose cells these are; they may come from a transplant donor.

This clonotype was detected only a few times. This chain connects TRBV24-1 to TRBJ1-1; 7 bases agree with TRBD1. With 4 bases clipped from V and 9 bases from J, the junction kept 13 bases outside the gene matches. CDR1 is KGHDR and CDR2 is SFDVKD in the germline V gene. This CDR3 comprises 15 residues. CDR3 amino acids: CATSDSARDRGKAFF. The DNA for the CDR3 is TGTGCCACCAGTGACTCAGCCAGGGACAGAGGGAAAGCTTTCTTT.

CDR3 in DNA: TGTGCCAGCTCGTCACAAGGGACAGGGGGAGACTACGAGCAGTACTTC. This encodes CASSSQGTGGDYEQYF. The chain uses TRBV18 and TRBJ2-7; 11 nucleotides match TRBD1. The CDR3 contains 16 residues. The V gene end was trimmed by 6 bases and the J gene end by 3 bases; junction bases not matched to a gene: 10. Germline CDR1 reads KGHSH; CDR2 reads LQKENI.

This clonotype appeared many times. The chain combines TRBV5-1 with TRBJ1-2; D not certain. Trimming left V 0 bases short and J 3 bases short, with 9 bases between. The germline gives CDR1 SGHRS, CDR2 YFSETQ. The length of the CDR3 is 14 residues. The CDR3: CASSLEGVDYGYTF. The CDR3 nucleotides read TGCGCCAGCAGCTTGGAGGGTGTCGACTATGGCTACACCTTC. The full variable domain, completed using reference TRBV5-1 and TRBJ1-2, is KAGVTQTPRYLIKTRGQQVTLSCSPISGHRSVSWYQQTPGQGLQFLFEYFSETQRNKGNFPGRFSGRQFSNSRSEMNVSTLELGDSALYLCASSLEGVDYGYTFGSGTRLTVV.

This clonotype was counted once. The chain links TRBV7-2 to TRBJ1-2, with D tentatively TRBD1 (6 bases). Trimming cost V 6 bases and J 4 bases, with 12 bases left between them. CDR1 and CDR2 (germline): SGHTA, FQGNSA. This CDR3 region has 13 residues. The CDR3 protein is CASRSDRGYGYTF. CDR3 DNA: TGTGCCAGCAGATCGGACAGAGGCTATGGCTACACCTTC.

This clonotype was picked up a small number of times. This chain joins TRBV7-9 and TRBJ1-5; D ambiguous. CDR1 is SEHNR and CDR2 is FQNEAQ in the germline V gene (reference sequence). The CDR3 spans 15 residues. V shed 8 bases and J shed 2 bases, with 16 bases lying between them. The CDR3 spells CASGSTVGGNQPQHF. CDR3 in DNA: TGTGCCAGCGGATCGACCGTTGGGGGCAATCAGCCCCAGCATTTT.

CDR3 in DNA: TGTGCCAGCAGCCAAGTGGGCACTGAAGCTTTCTTT. This translates into CASSQVGTEAFF. The chain has TRBV3-1 and TRBJ1-1, with D unresolved. V gave up 1 base and J gave up 4 bases, with 4 bases separating them. CDR3 length: 12 amino acids. The germline gives CDR1 LGHDT, CDR2 YNNKEL (reference sequence).

This clonotype was seen a few times. The chain carries TRBV4-1 and TRBJ1-3, with 7 bases fitting TRBD1. V shed 1 base and J 5 bases; nucleotides not matched to a gene: 2. CDR3 size: 14 residues. Germline V gene data show CDR1 as MGHRA and CDR2 as YSYEKL. CDR3 in amino acids: CASSQGQGRNTIYF. Here the CDR3 DNA reads TGCGCCAGCAGCCAAGGACAGGGTAGAAACACCATATATTTT.

Relative to its sample, this clonotype is medium-sized (0.01 to 0.1%). This rearrangement joins TRBV10-3 to TRBJ1-2; TRBD1 aligns across 8 bases. The V segment lost 2 bases and the J segment 6 bases; nucleotides outside the gene matches: 2. Germline V gives CDR1 ENHRY, CDR2 SYGVKD. CDR3 length equals 13 residues. The CDR3 DNA sequence: TGTGCCATCAGTGAGAGGACAGGGAATGGCTACACCTTC. Its translation is CAISERTGNGYTF.

This clonotype is labeled as medium-sized. This sequence joins TRBV12-3 or TRBV12-4 and TRBJ1-3; D is unclear. The CDR3 has 13 amino acids. The V and J ends lost 6 bases and 6 bases respectively, with 12 bases between them. This CDR3 is CASRREGQNTIYF. CDR3 DNA sequence: TGTGCCAGCAGAAGAGAAGGTCAAAACACCATATATTTT.

The V and J genes are TRBV12-3 or TRBV12-4 and TRBJ2-1; perhaps TRBD2 as D (6 bases). The CDR3 is made up of 14 amino acids. V lost 3 bases and J lost 3, with 9 bases in between. The CDR3 coding sequence is TGTGCCAGCAGTTTGAGGCGGGACTACAATGAGCAGTTCTTC. Protein sequence: CASSLRRDYNEQFF.

The rearrangement links TRBV6-7 to TRBJ2-2, with TRBD2 matching 8 bases. TRBV6-7 is recorded as an ORF, its role being uncertain. CDR3 length equals 16 residues. The V segment lost 4 bases and the J segment 1 base; nucleotides outside the gene matches: 5. The CDR3 protein is CASSSRGGQNTGELFF. The CDR3, as DNA: TGTGCCAGCAGTTCGCGCGGGGGGCAGAACACCGGGGAGCTGTTTTTT.

The genes are TRBV12-3 or TRBV12-4 and TRBJ1-5; D unresolved. The V gene lost 3 bases and the J gene lost 2 bases, with 11 bases spanning the gap. The CDR3 is 15 residues long. The CDR3 DNA follows: TGTGCCAGCAGTTTGCGTCGCTTGGGCAATCAGCCCCAGCATTTT. Amino acids: CASSLRRLGNQPQHF.

This clonotype was recorded many times. V usage is TRBV28 and J usage is TRBJ1-5, with unresolved D. The germline CDR1 and CDR2 sequences are MDHEN and SYDVKM. The V end was cut by 2 bases, the J end by 1 base, with 12 bases between. This CDR3 has 16 amino acids. CDR3 residues: CASSLRRSKSNQPQHF. The CDR3 DNA sequence: TGTGCCAGCAGTTTACGCAGGTCCAAGAGCAATCAGCCCCAGCATTTT.

This clonotype was counted a few times. V usage is TRBV5-1 and J usage is TRBJ1-1, with a tentative D call TRBD1 (6 bases). V was pared by 0 bases and J by 5 bases, with 14 bases between. CDR3 length: 15 amino acids. Per germline, CDR1 SGHRS and CDR2 YFSETQ. As DNA, the CDR3 is TGCGCCAGCAGCTTGGCCGCCGCAGGGGAAACTGAAGCTTTCTTT. As protein: CASSLAAAGETEAFF.

The V call is TRBV7-9, the J call TRBJ1-6; D possibly corresponds to TRBD1 (5 bases). Germline-derived CDR1 and CDR2 are SEHNR and FQNEAQ (reference sequence). The CDR3 has 15 amino acids. V was pared by 3 bases and J by 8 bases, with 14 bases between. CDR3: CASSFQGLRDSPLHF. The CDR3 bases are TGTGCCAGCAGCTTCCAGGGTCTGCGGGATTCACCCCTCCACTTT. Looking up the rest from reference TRBV7-9 and TRBJ1-6 gives the full variable domain: DTGVSQNPRHKITKRGQNVTFRCDPISEHNRLYWYRQTLGQGPEFLTYFQNEAQLEKSRLLSDRFSAERPKGSFSTLEIQRTEQGDSAMYLCASSFQGLRDSPLHFGNGTRLTVT.

The sample holds a few counts of this clonotype. V and J are TRBV15 and TRBJ1-2, with a tentative D call TRBD1 (5 bases). Trimming removed 1 base at V and 4 bases at J, with 16 bases between. Germline loops: CDR1 LNHNV, CDR2 YYDKDF (reference sequence). The CDR3 has 16 residues. CDR3 sequence reads: CATSRVLTRDGYGYTF. In nucleotides, the CDR3 is TGTGCCACCAGCAGAGTCTTGACCCGGGACGGCTATGGCTACACCTTC.

This clonotype has a handful of counts. The CDR3 protein is CASSLTGTSNQPQHF. The CDR3 DNA reads TGTGCCAGCAGCTTAACGGGAACTAGCAATCAGCCCCAGCATTTT. The chain employs TRBV7-2 and TRBJ1-5; D remains ambiguous. V lost 2 bases and J 0 bases, leaving 8 bases between the germline ends. The germline V gene encodes CDR1 SGHTA and CDR2 FQGNSA. The CDR3 has 15 amino acids.

The chain combines TRBV28 with TRBJ1-2; D perhaps matches TRBD1 (5 bases). CDR1 is MDHEN and CDR2 is SYDVKM in the germline V gene. This CDR3 has 15 residues. Deletions cut 4 bases from V and 1 base from J, with 13 bases between. The CDR3 spells CASSSSGGFNYGYTF. CDR3 nucleotides: TGTGCCAGCAGTTCCTCGGGGGGGTTTAACTATGGCTACACCTTC.

CDR3 in DNA: TGTGCCAGCAGGGGGGGACAGGGGAACACTGAAGCTTTCTTT. As protein: CASRGGQGNTEAFF. This chain joins TRBV6-5 and TRBJ1-1, with 9 nucleotides matching TRBD1. The CDR3 is made up of 14 amino acids. The germline gives CDR1 MNHEY, CDR2 SVGAGI. After removal of 6 bases from V and 1 base from J, the junction contained 3 bases not matched to a gene.

The genes are TRBV6-4 and TRBJ2-1; D not certain. CDR1 is MRHNA and CDR2 is SNTAGT in the germline V gene. CDR3 length: 12 amino acids. V was cut by 7 bases and J by 8 bases, with 12 bases left in between. CDR3 amino acids: CASNLAGDEQFF. For the CDR3, the DNA is TGTGCCAGCAACTTGGCTGGGGATGAGCAGTTCTTC.

The chain recombines TRBV6-5 with TRBJ1-4; a weak D match, TRBD1 (6 bases). Looked up from germline, CDR1 is MNHEY and CDR2 is SVGAGI. There are 14 residues in the CDR3. With 4 bases removed from V and 5 bases from J, the gap between germline ends came to 11 bases. The CDR3, as DNA: TGTGCCAGCAGTTCATCCGGACAGAATGAAAAACTGTTTTTT. Its protein product is CASSSSGQNEKLFF.

This clonotype was found many times. The chain couples TRBV28 to TRBJ1-3, with D perhaps matching TRBD1 (5 bases). Trimming took off 7 bases at V and 5 bases at J, with 9 bases between the two ends. The CDR3 extends over 12 amino acids. The germline gives CDR1 MDHEN, CDR2 SYDVKM. This chain's CDR3 is CASKRGRNTIYF. CDR3 sequence (DNA): TGTGCCAGCAAACGGGGCAGAAACACCATATATTTT.

This clonotype was recorded a few times. The rearrangement uses TRBV5-1 and TRBJ2-7; D is possibly TRBD1 (6 bases). Germline V lookup: CDR1 SGHRS, CDR2 YFSETQ. V lost 4 bases, J lost 5 bases, and 16 bases lay in between. CDR3 length: 14 amino acids. CDR3 region: CASSMLQGIDEQYF. CDR3 DNA: TGCGCCAGCAGCATGCTACAGGGAATCGACGAGCAGTACTTC.

The V and J genes are TRBV20-1 and TRBJ1-3; D uncertain. Germline values: CDR1 DFQATT, CDR2 SNEGSKA (reference sequence). The CDR3 runs to 16 residues. V shed 0 bases and J shed 4 bases, with 16 bases lying between them. CDR3 protein: CSARDQAGGSGNTIYF. For the CDR3, the DNA is TGCAGTGCTAGAGATCAGGCCGGTGGGTCAGGAAACACCATATATTTT.

In its sample, this clonotype was seen a few times. The chain employs TRBV15 and TRBJ1-2; a possible D gene is TRBD1 (5 bases). This CDR3 is built from 13 residues. V lost 3 bases and J 7 bases, leaving 12 bases between the germline ends. Germline lookup yields CDR1 LNHNV and CDR2 YYDKDF (reference sequence). CDR3: CATSRGPGGGYTF. Here the CDR3 DNA reads TGTGCCACCAGCAGGGGACCTGGGGGTGGCTACACCTTC.